The rows below give T cell receptor beta chains drawn from one sample of a study of CD8+ T cells in alopecia areata. Clones were sequenced by immunoSEQ multiplex PCR, and TCRdb holds only the in-frame ones, with some missing. This sample yields about 220,000 clones, of which 50% to 70% are seen a single time; 1.6% belongs to the top ten. Sequencing used CD4+ T cells sorted from blood, obtained at week 4, from a patient treated with tofacitinib. The receptors stem from a human donor with alopecia areata. CDR3s include the opening cysteine and the closing phenylalanine or tryptophan. A D gene is named only where the DNA matches it firmly. The size of a clone is reported for some rows only, either as once, few or many, or as a class for expanded clones.

cdr3_nt: TGTGCCAGCAGTTTACACCCGGCGGGGATCTACGAGCAGTACTTC
cdr3_aa: CASSLHPAGIYEQYF
j_call: TRBJ2-7
clone_size: once
d_call: NA
v_call: TRBV27

cdr3_nt: TGCGCCAGCAGCTTGATTGGACAGGGGGATTTTGTCTATGGCTACACCTTC
cdr3_aa: CASSLIGQGDFVYGYTF
j_call: TRBJ1-2
clone_size: NA
d_call: TRBD1
v_call: TRBV5-1

cdr3_nt: TGTGCCTGGAGTCTTGGGAGCCCTAATGAAAAACTGTTTTTT
cdr3_aa: CAWSLGSPNEKLFF
j_call: TRBJ1-4
clone_size: NA
d_call: NA
v_call: TRBV30

cdr3_nt: TGCGCCAGCAGCCAAGAAAGGGCCTACGAGCAGTACTTC
cdr3_aa: CASSQERAYEQYF
j_call: TRBJ2-7
clone_size: NA
d_call: NA
v_call: TRBV4-3

cdr3_nt: TGTGCCTGGAGTTCCAGGACAGGGCCGCTCTTGTGGACTGAAGCTTTCTTT
cdr3_aa: CAWSSRTGPLLWTEAFF
j_call: TRBJ1-1
clone_size: NA
d_call: TRBD1
v_call: TRBV30

cdr3_nt: TGTGCCATCAGTGAGATGGAGGGCTACACCTTC
cdr3_aa: CAISEMEGYTF
j_call: TRBJ1-2
clone_size: few
d_call: NA
v_call: TRBV10-3

cdr3_nt: TGCGCCAGCAGTCAATCGCCCGGGACACTCTATGGCTACACCTTC
cdr3_aa: CASSQSPGTLYGYTF
j_call: TRBJ1-2
clone_size: few
d_call: NA
v_call: TRBV23-1

cdr3_nt: TGTGCCAGCAGCTTAGATAATGTCGGGGGAGAGACTGAAGCTTTCTTT
cdr3_aa: CASSLDNVGGETEAFF
j_call: TRBJ1-1
clone_size: NA
d_call: NA
v_call: TRBV7-8

cdr3_nt: TGTGCCAGCAGCTTCGGACAGTACATGAACACTGAAGCTTTCTTT
cdr3_aa: CASSFGQYMNTEAFF
j_call: TRBJ1-1
clone_size: few
d_call: NA
v_call: TRBV7-9

cdr3_nt: TGTGCCAGCAGTGCTAGCGGGGGGGCCACAGATACGCAGTATTTT
cdr3_aa: CASSASGGATDTQYF
j_call: TRBJ2-3
clone_size: few
d_call: TRBD2
v_call: TRBV25-1

cdr3_nt: TGTGCCAGCAGCTTGGTTTTTGCTGGCTACACCTTC
cdr3_aa: CASSLVFAGYTF
j_call: TRBJ1-2
clone_size: NA
d_call: NA
v_call: TRBV5-8

cdr3_nt: TGTGCCAGCAGCTACCTCCCCCGTGTTGGGTGGACTGAAGCTTTCTTT
cdr3_aa: CASSYLPRVGWTEAFF
j_call: TRBJ1-1
clone_size: NA
d_call: NA
v_call: TRBV28

cdr3_nt: TGTGCCAGCAGTTTTGGGTGGAATCAGCCCCAGCATTTT
cdr3_aa: CASSFGWNQPQHF
j_call: TRBJ1-5
clone_size: NA
d_call: NA
v_call: TRBV27

cdr3_nt: TGTGCCAGCAGTGAAGAGGTCAATACGCAGTATTTT
cdr3_aa: CASSEEVNTQYF
j_call: TRBJ2-3
clone_size: NA
d_call: NA
v_call: TRBV2

cdr3_nt: TGTGCCACCAGGGGTGGAGAGACCCAGTACTTC
cdr3_aa: CATRGGETQYF
j_call: TRBJ2-5
clone_size: NA
d_call: NA
v_call: TRBV15

cdr3_nt: TGTGCCTGGAGTGTAGGGGCTGGGAGTCAAGAGACCCAGTACTTC
cdr3_aa: CAWSVGAGSQETQYF
j_call: TRBJ2-5
clone_size: NA
d_call: NA
v_call: TRBV30